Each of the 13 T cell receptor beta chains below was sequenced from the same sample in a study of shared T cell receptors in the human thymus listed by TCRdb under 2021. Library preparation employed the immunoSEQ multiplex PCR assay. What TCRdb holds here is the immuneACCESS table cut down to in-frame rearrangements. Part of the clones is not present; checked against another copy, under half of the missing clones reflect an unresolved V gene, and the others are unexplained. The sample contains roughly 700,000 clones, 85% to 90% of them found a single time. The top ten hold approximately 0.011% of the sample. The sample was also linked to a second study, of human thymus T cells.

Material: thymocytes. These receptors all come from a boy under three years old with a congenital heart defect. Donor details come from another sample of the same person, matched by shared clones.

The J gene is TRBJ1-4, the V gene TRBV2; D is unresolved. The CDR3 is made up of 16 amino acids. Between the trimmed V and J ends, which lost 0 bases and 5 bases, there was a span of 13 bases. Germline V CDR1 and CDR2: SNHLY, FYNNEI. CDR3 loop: CASSEALSRQNEKLFF. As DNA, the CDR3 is TGTGCCAGCAGTGAAGCGCTATCTCGTCAAAATGAAAAACTGTTTTTT. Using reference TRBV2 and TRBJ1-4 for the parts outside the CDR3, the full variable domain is EPEVTQTPSHQVTQMGQEVILRCVPISNHLYFYWYRQILGQKVEFLVSFYNNEISEKSEIFDDQFSVERPDGSNFTLKIRSTKLEDSAMYFCASSEALSRQNEKLFFGSGTQLSVL.

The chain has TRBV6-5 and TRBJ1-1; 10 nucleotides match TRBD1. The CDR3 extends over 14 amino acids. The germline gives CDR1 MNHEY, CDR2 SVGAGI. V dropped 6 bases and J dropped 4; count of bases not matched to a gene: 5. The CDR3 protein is CASRGQGRGTEAFF. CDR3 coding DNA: TGTGCCAGCAGGGGACAGGGGAGAGGCACTGAAGCTTTCTTT.

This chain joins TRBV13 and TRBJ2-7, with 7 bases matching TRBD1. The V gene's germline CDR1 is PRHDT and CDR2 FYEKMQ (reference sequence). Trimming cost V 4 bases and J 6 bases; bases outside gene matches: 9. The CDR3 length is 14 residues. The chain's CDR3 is CASSSGQRVREQYF. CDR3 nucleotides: TGTGCCAGCAGCTCGGGACAGAGGGTCCGCGAGCAGTACTTC.

The CDR3 sequence is CASSLALGGIGNTIYF. The CDR3 DNA follows: TGTGCCAGCAGCTTAGCCCTCGGGGGGATTGGAAACACCATATATTTT. The chain couples TRBV7-6 to TRBJ1-3; maybe TRBD1 (5 bases). Trimming shortened V by 0 bases and J by 3 bases, and 12 bases separated the two germline ends. The germline CDR1 and CDR2 sequences are SGHVS and FNYEAQ. The CDR3 contains 16 residues. Using reference TRBV7-6 and TRBJ1-3 for the parts outside the CDR3, the full variable domain is GAGVSQSPRYKVTKRGQDVALRCDPISGHVSLYWYRQALGQGPEFLTYFNYEAQQDKSGLPNDRFSAERPEGSISTLTIQRTEQRDSAMYRCASSLALGGIGNTIYFGEGSWLTVV.

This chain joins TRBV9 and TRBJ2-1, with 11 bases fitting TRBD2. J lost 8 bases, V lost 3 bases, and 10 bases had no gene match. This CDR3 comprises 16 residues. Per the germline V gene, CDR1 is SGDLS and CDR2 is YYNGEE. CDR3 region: CASSALTSGRRYEQFF. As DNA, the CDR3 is TGTGCCAGCAGCGCCCTAACTAGCGGGAGAAGGTATGAGCAGTTCTTC.

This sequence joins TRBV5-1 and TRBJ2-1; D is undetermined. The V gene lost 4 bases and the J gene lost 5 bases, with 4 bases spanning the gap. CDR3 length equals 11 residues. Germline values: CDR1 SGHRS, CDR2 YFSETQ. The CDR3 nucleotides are TGCGCCAGCAGCCCCGACAATGAGCAGTTCTTC. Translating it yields CASSPDNEQFF.

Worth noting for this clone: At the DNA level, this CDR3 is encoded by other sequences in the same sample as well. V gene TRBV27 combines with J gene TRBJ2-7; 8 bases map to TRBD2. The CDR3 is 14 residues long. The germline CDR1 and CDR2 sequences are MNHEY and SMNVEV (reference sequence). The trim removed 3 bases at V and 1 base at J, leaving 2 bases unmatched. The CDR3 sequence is CASSFLAGSYEQYF. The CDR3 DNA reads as TGTGCCAGCAGTTTCTTAGCGGGATCCTACGAGCAGTACTTC.

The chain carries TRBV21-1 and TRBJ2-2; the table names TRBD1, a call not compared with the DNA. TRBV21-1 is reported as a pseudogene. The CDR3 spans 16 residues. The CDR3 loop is CASSKAGQASTGELFF. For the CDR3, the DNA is TGTGCCAGCAGCAAAGCTGGGCAGGCCAGCACCGGGGAGCTGTTTTTT.

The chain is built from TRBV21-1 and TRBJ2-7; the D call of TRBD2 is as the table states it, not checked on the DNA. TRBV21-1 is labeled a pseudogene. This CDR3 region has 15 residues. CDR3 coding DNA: TGTGCCAGCAGCAAAGAAGTGCTGGGCGGGGACGAGCAGTACTTC. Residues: CASSKEVLGGDEQYF.

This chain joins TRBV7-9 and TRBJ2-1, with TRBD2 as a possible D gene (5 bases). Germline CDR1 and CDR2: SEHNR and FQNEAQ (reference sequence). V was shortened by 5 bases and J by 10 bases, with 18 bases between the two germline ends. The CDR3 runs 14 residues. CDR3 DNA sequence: TGTGCCAGCAGCCGTCGACTATCCCTAAGAGAGCAGTTCTTC. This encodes CASSRRLSLREQFF.

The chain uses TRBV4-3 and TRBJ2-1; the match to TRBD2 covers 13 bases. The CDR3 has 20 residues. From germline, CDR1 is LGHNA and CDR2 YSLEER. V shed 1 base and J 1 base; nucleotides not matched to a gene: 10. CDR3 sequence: CASSQVEGLAGDYSYNEQFF. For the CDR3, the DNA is TGCGCCAGCAGCCAAGTGGAAGGACTAGCGGGAGATTATTCCTACAATGAGCAGTTCTTC.

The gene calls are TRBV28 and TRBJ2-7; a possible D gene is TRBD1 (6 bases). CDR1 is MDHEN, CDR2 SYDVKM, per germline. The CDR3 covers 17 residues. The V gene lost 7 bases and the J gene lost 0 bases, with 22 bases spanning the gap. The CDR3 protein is CASNGIGDKQASYEQYF. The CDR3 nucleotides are TGTGCCAGCAACGGCATAGGGGACAAACAGGCCTCCTACGAGCAGTACTTC.

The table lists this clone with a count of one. The CDR3 region has the DNA TGTGCCAGCAGTCCTGGCCCTGGAAACACCATATATTTT. Its translation is CASSPGPGNTIYF. The V call is TRBV27, the J call TRBJ1-3; no reliable D call. Trimming removed 5 bases at V and 2 bases at J, with 7 bases between. The CDR3 runs to 13 residues. The germline V gene encodes CDR1 MNHEY and CDR2 SMNVEV (reference sequence).